This TCR beta chain emerged from a study of monozygotic twins with inflammatory bowel disease. T cells were not sorted, and total RNA was isolated straight from whole blood. TCRdb reprocessed the 5' RACE reads, keeping one entry per CDR3 protein, no DNA. This table holds about 350,000 distinct CDR3 sequences. Germline-derived CDR1 and CDR2 are SGDLS and YYNGEE. This CDR3 has 14 residues. V usage is TRBV9 and J usage is TRBJ2-1; the TCRdb call, TRBD2, lacks DNA for checking. Sequences were obtained from blood. The clonotype originates from a human donor with ulcerative colitis or Crohn's disease, or a healthy co-twin of an affected twin (not recorded which). The CDR3 sequence is CASSVAERGFEQFF.